The 9 T cell receptor beta chains below all came from one sample that was sequenced in a study of blood T cell repertoires in COVID-19. Assay used: immunoSEQ multiplex PCR; TCRdb lists only in-frame clones, some missing. In the table there are fewer than 300,000 clones, roughly 84% of which are singletons. The specimen was peripheral blood. These receptors were obtained from a woman younger than 30 with acute or convalescent COVID-19.

The chain is built from TRBV21-1 and TRBJ2-3; TRBD1, the table's D call, was not compared with the DNA. TRBV21-1 is marked as a pseudogene. The CDR3 spans 15 residues. CDR3 protein: CARTKTGASTDTQYF. DNA for the CDR3: TGTGCCAGGACCAAAACAGGGGCTAGCACAGATACGCAGTATTTT.

This clone appeared once. This sequence joins TRBV29-1 and TRBJ2-7, with a weak D call TRBD1 (6 bases). Trimming removed 4 bases from V and 4 bases from J, with 8 bases in between. The CDR3 is 11 amino acids. Germline V gives CDR1 SQVTM, CDR2 ANQGSEA. In nucleotides, the CDR3 is TGCAGCGTTGTACAGGGTTACGAGCAGTACTTC. This codes for CSVVQGYEQYF.

The rearrangement uses TRBV6-1 and TRBJ1-5, with a possible D match to TRBD1 (6 bases). Germline-derived CDR1 and CDR2 are MNHNS and SASEGT. Trimming cost V 3 bases and J 2 bases, with 14 bases left between them. The CDR3 extends over 16 amino acids. This CDR3 reads CASSDKQGVGNQPQHF. CDR3 DNA sequence: TGTGCCAGCAGTGACAAACAGGGCGTTGGCAATCAGCCCCAGCATTTT.

The chain recombines TRBV29-1 with TRBJ2-7; D remains unclear. This CDR3 region has 13 residues. CDR1 SQVTM and CDR2 ANQGSEA come from the germline V gene. Trimming pared 1 base from V and 0 bases from J, leaving 7 bases between. The CDR3 spells CSVEVASSYEQYF. CDR3 coding DNA: TGCAGCGTTGAAGTGGCTAGCTCCTACGAGCAGTACTTC.

This CDR3 reads CAIAKGSTGGGNTIYF. CDR3 in DNA: TGTGCCATCGCAAAGGGTTCGACGGGAGGCGGAAACACCATATATTTT. This chain connects TRBV10-3 to TRBJ1-3; D uncertain. CDR1 and CDR2 from the germline V gene are ENHRY and SYGVKD. The CDR3 length is 16 residues. V was pared by 8 bases and J by 4 bases, with 21 bases between.

This clone was detected only once. The chain links TRBV4-3 to TRBJ1-4, with D possibly matching TRBD1 (6 bases). V lost 6 bases and J lost 1, with 15 bases in between. Germline V lookup: CDR1 LGHNA, CDR2 YSLEER. The CDR3 runs to 16 residues. The CDR3 reads CASRGELRGTNEKLFF. CDR3 nucleotide sequence: TGCGCCAGCAGAGGGGAACTCAGGGGAACTAATGAAAAACTGTTTTTT.

There are many counts of this clone. V and J are TRBV5-1 and TRBJ1-6, with 7 bases matching TRBD1. CDR1 and CDR2 from the germline V gene are SGHRS and YFSETQ. This CDR3 contains 16 residues. V gave up 0 bases and J gave up 3 bases; unmatched junction bases: 3. The CDR3 bases are TGCGCCAGCAGCTTGGAGGGACAGCTCTATAATTCACCCCTCCACTTT. This translates into CASSLEGQLYNSPLHF.

This chain joins TRBV28 and TRBJ2-1, with D maybe TRBD2 (5 bases). Trimming removed 4 bases at V and 0 bases at J, with 13 bases between. Germline V CDR1 and CDR2: MDHEN, SYDVKM. This CDR3 region has 16 residues. The CDR3 is CASSSTRGPSYNEQFF. The CDR3 DNA follows: TGTGCCAGCAGTTCCACCCGCGGGCCCTCCTACAATGAGCAGTTCTTC. Full variable domain (outside the CDR3, taken from reference TRBV28 and TRBJ2-1): DVKVTQSSRYLVKRTGEKVFLECVQDMDHENMFWYRQDPGLGLRLIYFSYDVKMKEKGDIPEGYSVSREKKERFSLILESASTNQTSMYLCASSSTRGPSYNEQFFGPGTRLTVL.

This chain links TRBV27 with TRBJ1-5; D is unclear. Trimming pared 3 bases from V and 2 bases from J, leaving 8 bases between. The CDR3 runs 14 residues. The V gene's germline CDR1 is MNHEY and CDR2 SMNVEV (reference sequence). The CDR3 here is CASSFGQGNQPQHF. In DNA form, the CDR3 reads TGTGCCAGCAGTTTTGGGCAGGGCAATCAGCCCCAGCATTTT.